The present TCR beta chain was sequenced within a study of shared clonotypes between healthy human individuals. Terminally differentiated effector memory CD45RA+ cells were left out of the naive CD8 fraction, which was CD45RO-negative and positively selected for CCR7. All the donors were Caucasian adults who lived in Nashville, Tennessee. From germline, CDR1 is SGHRS and CDR2 YFSETQ. Trimming took off 2 bases at V and 0 bases at J, with 9 bases between the two ends. The CDR3 extends over 15 amino acids. The assay was run at deep level. Data came from immunoSEQ multiplex PCR; TCRdb stores just in-frame clones and leaves some out. This sample has about 820,000 clones, with 80% to 95% found just once.

Specimen: naive CD8+ T cells sorted from blood. The J gene is TRBJ2-1, the V gene TRBV5-1; D uncertain. This clonotype originated in a man aged 25-40 years in good health. The CDR3: CASSLVDSSYNEQFF. The CDR3 DNA reads as TGCGCCAGCAGCTTAGTTGATAGCTCCTACAATGAGCAGTTCTTC.